This paragraph covers one T cell receptor beta chain sequence. Its antigen remains unidentified. Trimming took 7 bases from V and 2 from J, leaving 15 bases between them. Germline lookup yields CDR1 SQVTM and CDR2 ANQGSEA. The CDR3 has 14 amino acids. The sample comes from a study of early T cells in non-severe SARS-CoV-2 infection. On the study more broadly: Bulk RNA isolated from unsorted whole blood underwent sequencing; chains were not paired.

Individual cDNA molecules received unique molecular identifiers. One entry per CDR3 protein results from TCRdb running MiXCR on the 5' RACE reads. The table lists tens of thousands of distinct CDR3 sequences, roughly 15% of them singletons. Study-level points and caveats: VDJdb matching favored anti-spike CD8 responses, missing private and CD4 specificities.

The chain employs TRBV29-1 and TRBJ1-3; D remains ambiguous. The starting material was whole blood, obtained at baseline. The receptor comes from an adult who was a healthcare worker with PCR-confirmed SARS-CoV-2 infection or an uninfected control (not recorded which). CDR3: CSAYGLGAGNTIYF. The CDR3, as DNA: TGCAGCGCTTATGGTCTCGGCGCTGGAAACACCATATATTTT. The full variable domain, rest sourced from reference TRBV29-1 and TRBJ1-3, is SAVISQKPSRDICQRGTSLTIQCQVDSQVTMMFWYRQQPGQSLTLIATANQGSEATYESGFVIDKFPISRPNLTFSTLTVSNMSPEDSSIYLCSAYGLGAGNTIYFGEGSWLTVV.